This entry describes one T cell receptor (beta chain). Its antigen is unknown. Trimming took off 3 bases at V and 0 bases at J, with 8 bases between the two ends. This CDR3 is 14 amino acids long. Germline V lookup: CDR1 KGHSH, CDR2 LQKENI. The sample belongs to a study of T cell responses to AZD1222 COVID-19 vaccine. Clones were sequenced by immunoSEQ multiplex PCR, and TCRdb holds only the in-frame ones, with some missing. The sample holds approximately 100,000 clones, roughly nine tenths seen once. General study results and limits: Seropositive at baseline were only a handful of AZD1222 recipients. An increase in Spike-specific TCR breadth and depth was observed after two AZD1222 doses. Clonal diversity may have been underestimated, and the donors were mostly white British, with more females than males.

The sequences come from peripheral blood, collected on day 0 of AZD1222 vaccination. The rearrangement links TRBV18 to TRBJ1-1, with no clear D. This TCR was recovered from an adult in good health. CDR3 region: CASSPQDLNTEAFF. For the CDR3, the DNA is TGTGCCAGCTCACCTCAGGATCTGAACACTGAAGCTTTCTTT. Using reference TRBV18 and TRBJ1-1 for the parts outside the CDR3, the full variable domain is NAGVMQNPRHLVRRRGQEARLRCSPMKGHSHVYWYRQLPEEGLKFMVYLQKENIIDESGMPKERFSAEFPKEGPSILRIQQVVRGDSAAYFCASSPQDLNTEAFFGQGTRLTVV.